Listed below are T cell receptor beta chains from one sample, sequenced in a study of blood T cell repertoires in COVID-19. Libraries were prepared by immunoSEQ multiplex PCR; TCRdb keeps only in-frame clonotypes and omits some of them. In the table there are a few hundred thousand clones, over 75% of which are singletons. The sequenced sample was PBMCs or T cells enriched from blood (not recorded which). These receptor sequences come from a woman aged 40 to 49 who had recovered from COVID-19. CDR3s include the opening cysteine and the closing phenylalanine or tryptophan. A D gene is named only where the DNA matches it firmly. The size entry is marked missing in some rows and otherwise reads once, few, many or a size class.

cdr3_nt: TGCAGCGTTTCTCTCTCCGGGTCACAGTTCTTC; cdr3_aa: CSVSLSGSQFF; v_call: TRBV29-1; clone_size: .; d_call: .; j_call: TRBJ2-1
cdr3_nt: TGTGCCAGCGTGGGGGCCGGCTACAATGAGCAGTTCTTC; cdr3_aa: CASVGAGYNEQFF; v_call: TRBV27; clone_size: .; d_call: .; j_call: TRBJ2-1
cdr3_nt: TGTGCCAGCTCACGAGACAGCCCTAACACTGAAGCTTTCTTT; cdr3_aa: CASSRDSPNTEAFF; v_call: TRBV18; clone_size: .; d_call: .; j_call: TRBJ1-1
cdr3_nt: TGTGCCAGCAGCGTAGCAGATAACTATGGCTACACCTTC; cdr3_aa: CASSVADNYGYTF; v_call: TRBV9; clone_size: .; d_call: .; j_call: TRBJ1-2
cdr3_nt: TGTGCCAGCAGGCGTGGACTTGGGAACACTGAAGCTTTCTTT; cdr3_aa: CASRRGLGNTEAFF; v_call: TRBV28; clone_size: .; d_call: .; j_call: TRBJ1-1
cdr3_nt: TGTGCCAGCTCACCAGAGGGACAGCCTGGAAACACCATATATTTT; cdr3_aa: CASSPEGQPGNTIYF; v_call: TRBV18; clone_size: .; d_call: TRBD1; j_call: TRBJ1-3
cdr3_nt: TGCGCCAGCAGCCAAGCCTCCGTCAGGGAAGGATCCTACGAGCAGTACTTC; cdr3_aa: CASSQASVREGSYEQYF; v_call: TRBV4-3; clone_size: .; d_call: .; j_call: TRBJ2-7
cdr3_nt: TGTGCCAGTAGTATTAATTTCGGGACAGGGAAATATGAGCAGTTCTTC; cdr3_aa: CASSINFGTGKYEQFF; v_call: TRBV19; clone_size: once; d_call: TRBD1; j_call: TRBJ2-1
cdr3_nt: TGTGCCATCAGTGCGAACAGTGCGGGGGCTAATGAAAAACTGTTTTTT; cdr3_aa: CAISANSAGANEKLFF; v_call: TRBV10-3; clone_size: .; d_call: .; j_call: TRBJ1-4
cdr3_nt: TGTGCCAGCAGTTTATCGGCAGGGAAGACAGACATTCAGTACTTC; cdr3_aa: CASSLSAGKTDIQYF; v_call: TRBV28; clone_size: .; d_call: .; j_call: TRBJ2-4